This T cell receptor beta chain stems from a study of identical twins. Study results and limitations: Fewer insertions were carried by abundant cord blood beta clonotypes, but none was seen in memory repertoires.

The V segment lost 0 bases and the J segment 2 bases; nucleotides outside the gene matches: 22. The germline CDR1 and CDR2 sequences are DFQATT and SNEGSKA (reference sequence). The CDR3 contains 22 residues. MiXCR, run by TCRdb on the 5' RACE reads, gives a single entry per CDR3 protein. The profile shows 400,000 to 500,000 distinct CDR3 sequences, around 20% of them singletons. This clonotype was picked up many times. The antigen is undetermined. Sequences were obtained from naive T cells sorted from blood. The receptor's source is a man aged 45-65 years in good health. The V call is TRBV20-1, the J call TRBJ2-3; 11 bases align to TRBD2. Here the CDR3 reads CSARDLALLVAGGEIHTDTQYF. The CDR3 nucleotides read TGCAGTGCTAGAGATCTAGCGTTGTTGGTAGCGGGGGGGGAAATTCACACAGATACGCAGTATTTT.